This T cell receptor (beta chain) was documented in a study of OX40 agonist ivuxolimab in advanced cancers. Background on the study: The eligibility criteria allowed prior anti-PD-1, anti-PD-L1 or anti-CTLA-4 therapy, and about 40% had some.

General study points: Clonal expansion from baseline to week 6 occurred in both CD4+ and CD8+ T cells. It was also the case that some nonresponders had low normalized T-cell clonal expansion.

TCRdb's table, derived via immunoSEQ multiplex PCR, lists solely in-frame clones and lacks some. The top ten hold about a quarter of the sample, which has some 20,000 clones, roughly 70% seen once. As regards this clone: Its cognate antigen is unknown.

V shed 2 bases, J shed 5 bases, and the junction held 7 bases outside the gene matches. Germline CDR1 is SGHRS and CDR2 is YFSETQ. The CDR3 loop spans 15 amino acids. The sample in question was CD4+ or CD8+ T cells sorted from blood, obtained in a trial of the OX40 agonist ivuxolimab. The receptor was isolated from an adult with an advanced solid tumor such as melanoma, head and neck, liver or kidney cancer. The chain has TRBV5-1 and TRBJ1-5; 7 bases are a match to TRBD1. In DNA form, the CDR3 reads TGCGCCAGCAGCTTACAGGGACAGAGGGATCAGCCCCAGCATTTT. Translation gives CASSLQGQRDQPQHF.